The subject of this entry is one T cell receptor beta chain. This table comes from immunoSEQ multiplex PCR, and its TCRdb copy is limited to in-frame clones, with some not included. The table has approximately 2,300,000 clones, roughly 90% seen once; the top ten hold roughly 0.34%. Germline assignment: CDR1 MDHEN and CDR2 SYDVKM. The CDR3 runs 17 residues. Trimming removed 5 bases from V and 5 bases from J, with 23 bases in between. These data belong to a study of shared clonotypes between healthy human individuals. This chain joins TRBV28 and TRBJ2-3; D is possibly TRBD1 or TRBD2 (6 bases each). The clonotype comes from a man between 18 and 35 years old in good health. Some clones in this sample may be carry-over from other donors' samples. The sample taken for sequencing was naive CD4+ T cells from PBMCs. Subset defined: CD45RA+ positively selected. The chain's CDR3 is CASSLHRTGLGGDTQYF. The DNA for the CDR3 is TGTGCCAGCAGTCTACACCGCACAGGGCTGGGGGGAGATACGCAGTATTTT.